The rows below give T cell receptor beta chains drawn from one sample of a study of glioma-infiltrating T cells. TCRdb processed the multiplex PCR reads anew with MiXCR; each CDR3 protein has one entry. The sample consists of about 93,000 distinct CDR3 sequences, around 37% of them appearing once. Sequenced material: glioma tissue, nonneoplastic brain tissue, or PBMCs (not recorded which). Receptors were obtained from a human donor with low-grade glioma or glioblastoma, undergoing nonglioma brain surgery, or in good health (not recorded which). Both conserved end residues are part of each CDR3. Each record gives: D gene, V gene, J gene, clone size, CDR3 protein, CDR3 DNA. D genes are given only for firm matches. The size entry is marked missing in some rows and otherwise reads once, few, many or a size class.

>-|TRBV6-2/TRBV6-3|TRBJ2-7|-
CASSTQDSLYEQYF
TGTGCCAGCAGTACCCAGGACAGCCTTTACGAGCAGTACTTC
>-|TRBV28|TRBJ2-5|many
CASSLWNGQETQYF
TGTGCCAGCAGTTTATGGAACGGGCAAGAGACCCAGTACTTC
>-|TRBV5-1|TRBJ2-5|few
CASSLEKTRSGETQYF
TGCGCCAGCAGCTTGGAAAAGACTAGAAGTGGAGAGACCCAGTACTTC
>-|TRBV29-1|TRBJ2-7|many
CSVKGSTYEQYF
TGCAGCGTCAAGGGCAGTACCTACGAGCAGTACTTC
>TRBD2|TRBV6-1|TRBJ2-1|many
CASSVAGSGSYNEQFF
TGTGCCAGCAGTGTAGCGGGATCGGGCTCCTACAATGAGCAGTTCTTC
>TRBD2|TRBV7-2|TRBJ2-1|many
CASSLRSSGGAYEQFF
TGTGCCAGCAGCTTAAGGAGCAGCGGGGGGGCCTATGAGCAGTTCTTC
>-|TRBV11-2|TRBJ1-4|many
CASSLGKTGSKEKLFF
TGTGCCAGCAGCTTAGGGAAGACAGGCTCTAAGGAAAAACTGTTTTTT
>TRBD2|TRBV4-2|TRBJ2-3|many
CASSQSGGAELTDTQYF
TGTGCCAGCAGCCAAAGCGGGGGAGCGGAACTCACAGATACGCAGTATTTT
>TRBD1|TRBV4-1|TRBJ1-4|once
CASSQGQGAEKLVF
TGCGCCAGCAGCCAAGGACAGGGCGCAGAAAAACTGGTTTTT
>TRBD2|TRBV20-1|TRBJ2-7|many
CSARDSGLAGEQYF
TGCAGTGCTAGAGACTCTGGACTAGCGGGAGAGCAGTACTTC
>TRBD2|TRBV6-6|TRBJ2-3|many
CASSYSGRGGGTDTQYF
TGTGCCAGCAGTTACTCCGGCCGCGGGGGGGGCACAGATACGCAGTATTTT
>TRBD2|TRBV7-2|TRBJ2-7|many
CASSTRSPGLAEAYEQYF
TGTGCCAGCAGCACTCGATCCCCGGGACTAGCGGAAGCCTACGAGCAGTACTTC
>-|TRBV7-9|TRBJ1-5|many
CASSLNYNQPQHF
TGTGCCAGCAGCCTCAACTACAATCAGCCCCAGCATTTT
>TRBD1|TRBV6-1|TRBJ2-7|-
CASRAGQVFYEQYF
TGTGCCAGCAGGGCAGGACAGGTCTTCTACGAGCAGTACTTC
>-|TRBV20-1|TRBJ1-3|-
CSARQISGNTIYF
TGCAGTGCTAGACAAATCTCTGGAAACACCATATATTTT
>-|TRBV7-2|TRBJ2-7|-
CVSSPYQWASDYEQYF
TGTGTCAGCAGCCCATACCAATGGGCGTCCGACTACGAGCAGTACTTC
>-|TRBV29-1|TRBJ2-3|many
CSVVDRSSTDTQYF
TGCAGCGTGGTCGACAGATCTAGCACAGATACGCAGTATTTT
>TRBD2|TRBV6-2/TRBV6-3|TRBJ2-5|once
CATSKGSGGAQETQYF
TGTGCCACTTCGAAGGGTAGCGGGGGGGCCCAAGAGACCCAGTACTTC
>-|TRBV6-1|TRBJ1-4|-
CANSDSTATNEKLLF
TGTGCCAACAGTGATAGCACAGCAACTAATGAAAAACTGCTTTTC
>-|TRBV7-9|TRBJ2-7|many
CASTTLLTGEQYF
TGTGCCAGCACTACATTATTAACGGGCGAGCAGTACTTC
>-|TRBV4-1|TRBJ2-7|many
CASSQDLGARNRLPEQYF
TGCGCCAGCAGCCAAGATCTTGGGGCCCGGAACAGGCTACCCGAGCAGTACTTC
>-|TRBV20-1|TRBJ1-5|many
CSARERRTQPQHF
TGCAGTGCTAGAGAGAGGAGGACTCAGCCCCAGCATTTT
>TRBD1|TRBV18|TRBJ1-4|many
CASSPYRGDEKLFF
TGTGCCAGCTCACCATACAGGGGCGATGAAAAACTGTTTTTT
>-|TRBV11-1|TRBJ1-1|many
CASSQHGPHTEAFF
TGTGCCAGCAGCCAACACGGACCGCACACTGAAGCTTTCTTT
>TRBD1|TRBV28|TRBJ2-1|many
CASSNPGQINNEQFF
TGTGCCAGCAGTAATCCGGGACAGATAAACAATGAGCAGTTCTTC
>-|TRBV27|TRBJ1-5|-
CASSPRSEEQPQHF
TGTGCCAGCAGTCCACGATCAGAGGAACAGCCCCAGCATTTT
>TRBD2|TRBV4-2|TRBJ2-3|many
CASSPLRDYSTDTQYF
TGTGCCAGCAGTCCCCTCCGGGACTATAGCACAGATACGCAGTATTTT
>TRBD2|TRBV20-1|TRBJ2-7|-
CSASGNARTSGHYEQYF
TGCAGTGCCAGCGGAAACGCCCGGACTAGCGGGCACTACGAGCAGTACTTC
>TRBD2|TRBV27|TRBJ2-7|many
CASKDSLTSGPYEQYF
TGTGCCAGCAAGGATTCCCTGACTAGCGGGCCCTACGAGCAGTACTTC
>-|TRBV30|TRBJ1-2|few
CAWSVTRGAGGYTF
TGTGCCTGGAGTGTAACTCGGGGGGCTGGTGGCTACACCTTC
>-|TRBV29-1|TRBJ2-1|few
CSVGDLPVGEQFF
TGCAGCGTTGGGGACCTCCCCGTGGGTGAGCAGTTCTTC
>TRBD1|TRBV6-2/TRBV6-3|TRBJ2-3|-
CASSVWGQGTDTQYF
TGTGCCAGTAGTGTGTGGGGACAGGGCACAGATACGCAGTATTTT
>TRBD1|TRBV2|TRBJ2-7|many
CASREGTASYEQYF
TGTGCCAGCAGAGAAGGGACAGCCTCCTACGAGCAGTACTTC